A single sample is the source of the 21 T cell receptor beta chains below, sequenced in a study of human T cells and chemical hapten exposure (dated by TCRdb to the early 2020s). The library relied on 5' RACE. Sequenced using an Illumina MiSeq. In-frame beta chains were kept once TCRdb had trimmed the public reads at Q25 with fastp and called clones with MiXCR. Each CDR3 protein appears once, grouped with its most common genes and DNA. In this sample the table shows about 140,000 distinct CDR3 sequences, around 4% of which occur a single time. Over 1.3% of the sample belongs to the ten largest clones. Total RNA was isolated from unfractionated whole blood collected in Tempus Blood RNA tubes. Receptors originate from a female donor in good health.

At least ten counts were recorded for this clonotype. The chain employs TRBV4-1 and TRBJ2-4; TRBD2 is a possible D gene (5 bases). Per the germline V gene, CDR1 is MGHRA and CDR2 is YSYEKL. The V gene lost 6 bases and the J gene lost 0 bases, with 18 bases spanning the gap. The CDR3 contains 17 residues. The CDR3 nucleotides read TGCGCCAGCAGACATACCGGGAAGCGAGTAGCCAAAAACATTCAGTACTTC. Encoded protein: CASRHTGKRVAKNIQYF.

This chain connects TRBV9 to TRBJ1-2; weak D call: TRBD1 (6 bases). Germline assignment: CDR1 SGDLS and CDR2 YYNGEE. Trimming shortened V by 5 bases and J by 9 bases, and 17 bases separated the two germline ends. The CDR3 loop spans 13 amino acids. CDR3 residues: CASSRTAAKSYTF. Here the CDR3 DNA reads TGTGCCAGCAGTAGGACAGCGGCGAAGAGCTACACCTTC.

This clonotype was seen repeatedly, ten times or more. The CDR3 DNA sequence: TGTGCCATCAGTGAGTCGAAGCGGGGGGCCACAGATACGCAGTATTTT. Encoded protein: CAISESKRGATDTQYF. The chain is built from TRBV10-3 and TRBJ2-3; TRBD2 agrees at 9 bases. CDR3 length: 16 amino acids. The J segment lost 2 bases and the V segment lost 0 bases, leaving 3 bases of the junction unmatched. Germline CDR1 is ENHRY and CDR2 is SYGVKD.

This clonotype was found many times. The genes are TRBV20-1 and TRBJ1-4; tentative D call: TRBD1 (5 bases). This CDR3 comprises 14 residues. V was cut by 1 base and J by 6 bases, with 12 bases left in between. Germline CDR1 and CDR2: DFQATT and SNEGSKA (reference sequence). CDR3 sequence (DNA): TGCAGTGCTAGAGCCCCAGGGTTGGATGAAAAACTGTTTTTT. Its translation is CSARAPGLDEKLFF.

This clonotype was detected a few times. A much larger clone sits a single nucleotide away, making a read error possible. V usage is TRBV5-1 and J usage is TRBJ1-2; possibly TRBD1 for D (6 bases). V dropped 1 base and J dropped 6 bases, with 13 bases sitting between them. The CDR3 covers 14 residues. CDR1 and CDR2 (germline): SGHRS, YFSETQ. The CDR3 sequence: CASSLRGEPDGYTF. CDR3 sequence (DNA): TGCGCCAGCAGCTTGAGGGGGGAGCCCGATGGCTACACCTTC.

This clonotype was seen many times. The chain recombines TRBV15 with TRBJ1-5; no clear D. The CDR3 is 15 amino acids. Deletions cut 0 bases from V and 6 bases from J, with 12 bases between. Per the germline V gene, CDR1 is LNHNV and CDR2 is YYDKDF (reference sequence). The CDR3 DNA is TGTGCCACCAGCAGAGATGGGGTAACTGGTCAGCCCCAGCATTTT. It specifies CATSRDGVTGQPQHF.

In its sample, this clonotype was seen many times. The chain uses TRBV6-2 or TRBV6-3 and TRBJ2-2, with a possible D match to TRBD2 (6 bases). Germline V gene sequence: CDR1 MNHEY, CDR2 SVGEGT. Trimming stripped 1 base from V and 3 bases from J, with 6 bases between. The CDR3 totals 14 residues. CDR3 coding DNA: TGTGCCAGCAGTTACTTAGCGGACACCGGGGAGCTGTTTTTT. Its translation is CASSYLADTGELFF.

This clonotype has only a few counts. CDR3 loop: CASSLDGPVNEQFF. CDR3 in DNA: TGCGCCAGCAGCTTGGACGGGCCCGTCAATGAGCAGTTCTTC. V usage is TRBV5-1 and J usage is TRBJ2-1, with D unclear. Germline values: CDR1 SGHRS, CDR2 YFSETQ. CDR3 length: 14 amino acids. V was cut by 0 bases and J by 6 bases, with 10 bases left in between.

V usage is TRBV7-6 and J usage is TRBJ2-7; TRBD1 aligns across 7 bases. After removal of 4 bases from V and 10 bases from J, the junction contained 10 bases not matched to a gene. The CDR3 has 13 residues. Germline assignment: CDR1 SGHVS and CDR2 FNYEAQ. CDR3 DNA: TGTGCCAGCAGCTCCCCGACAGGGCCAGTTCAGTACTTC. Protein sequence: CASSSPTGPVQYF. The whole variable domain, remainder taken from reference TRBV7-6 and TRBJ2-7, is GAGVSQSPRYKVTKRGQDVALRCDPISGHVSLYWYRQALGQGPEFLTYFNYEAQQDKSGLPNDRFSAERPEGSISTLTIQRTEQRDSAMYRCASSSPTGPVQYFGPGTRLTVT.

At least ten counts were recorded for this clonotype. DNA for the CDR3: TGTGCCAGCAGTTACTCCTGGGGTCCAACTAATGAAAAACTGTTTTTT. Its translation: CASSYSWGPTNEKLFF. The V gene is TRBV6-5, the J gene TRBJ1-4; no clear D. V was cut by 0 bases and J by 0 bases, with 8 bases left in between. The CDR3 length is 16 residues. From germline, CDR1 is MNHEY and CDR2 SVGAGI.

For this clonotype: A read error may be the cause here, since a much bigger clone is one base away. The rearrangement joins TRBV20-1 to TRBJ2-1; D perhaps matches TRBD2 (6 bases). The germline gives CDR1 DFQATT, CDR2 SNEGSKA (reference sequence). CDR3 length: 17 residues. CDR3 amino acids: CSARDRESRGSYKEQFF. CDR3 DNA sequence: TGCAGTGCTAGAGATCGGGAGAGTAGGGGTTCCTACAAGGAGCAGTTCTTC.

This clonotype was detected ten times or more. The V gene is TRBV12-3 or TRBV12-4, the J gene TRBJ2-2; D is unresolved. V gave up 2 bases and J gave up 4 bases, with 11 bases separating them. This CDR3 region has 15 residues. CDR3 loop: CASSLPRPATGELFF. CDR3 sequence (DNA): TGTGCCAGCAGTTTACCCCGACCGGCCACCGGGGAGCTGTTTTTT.

This clonotype showed up many times. The chain has TRBV20-1 and TRBJ2-3; TRBD2 matches at 10 bases. Trimming at V came to 4 bases and at J to 0 bases, leaving 7 bases not matched to a gene. Germline values: CDR1 DFQATT, CDR2 SNEGSKA (reference sequence). CDR3 length: 16 amino acids. DNA of the CDR3: TGCAGTGCTACCTCCGTTAGCGGGGGGAGCACAGATACGCAGTATTTT. Its translation is CSATSVSGGSTDTQYF.

The chain recombines TRBV12-3 or TRBV12-4 with TRBJ2-1, with 8 bases that match TRBD2. V shed 5 bases and J 2 bases; nucleotides not matched to a gene: 11. The CDR3 totals 17 residues. The CDR3 DNA is TGTGCCAGCAGTCTTTTCGGGGGGGGGTTCACCTACAATGAGCAGTTCTTC. Its translation is CASSLFGGGFTYNEQFF.

This clonotype was observed a few times. The CDR3 region is CASSYGGAGANVLTF. CDR3 coding DNA: TGTGCCAGCAGTTACGGGGGGGCTGGGGCCAACGTCCTGACTTTC. J is TRBJ2-6 and V is TRBV6-5; 7 nucleotides match TRBD2. V gave up 2 bases and J gave up 2 bases; unmatched junction bases: 0. Per the germline V gene, CDR1 is MNHEY and CDR2 is SVGAGI. CDR3 length: 15 amino acids.

This clonotype was counted once. A much bigger clone sits one base away, suggesting this may be a read error. The genes are TRBV3-2 and TRBJ2-3; TRBD1 is taken as the D call from the table, unchecked against the DNA. TRBV3-2 is classified as a pseudogene. This CDR3 has 16 residues. The CDR3 bases are TGTGCCAGCAGCCAAGGACCCGGGGAGTGCATAGATACGCAGTATTTT. Translating it yields CASSQGPGECIDTQYF.

This clonotype appeared many times. The chain couples TRBV24-1 to TRBJ2-5; D is unclear. Germline V gene lookup returns CDR1 KGHDR and CDR2 SFDVKD. The CDR3 is made up of 13 amino acids. V lost 3 bases to trimming and J lost 3 bases, with 7 bases between them. The CDR3: CATSDGVEETQYF. DNA of the CDR3: TGTGCCACCAGTGATGGTGTCGAAGAGACCCAGTACTTC.

Ten or more counts support this clonotype. J is TRBJ2-7 and V is TRBV2; a weak D match, TRBD2 (6 bases). Germline V lookup: CDR1 SNHLY, CDR2 FYNNEI. This CDR3 contains 12 residues. V dropped 9 bases and J dropped 3 bases, with 12 bases sitting between them. In DNA form, the CDR3 reads TGTGCCAGTGGGGGAGGCTTCTACGAGCAGTACTTC. It codes for CASGGGFYEQYF.

This clonotype was counted at least ten times. The chain links TRBV7-2 to TRBJ2-1, with 11 bases lining up with TRBD2. Germline CDR1 reads SGHTA; CDR2 reads FQGNSA. V trimming: 5 bases; J trimming: 10 bases; junction bases outside the gene matches: 10. The CDR3 runs 15 residues. In DNA form, the CDR3 reads TGTGCCAGCAGCCCTACTAGCGGGGGCTTCAGGGAGCAGTTCTTC. Its translation is CASSPTSGGFREQFF.

This clonotype turned up a few times. Just one base apart from a much larger clone, this may be a read error. This sequence joins TRBV11-2 and TRBJ2-7; tentative D call: TRBD2 (7 bases). This CDR3 contains 16 residues. V was pared by 5 bases and J by 5 bases, with 22 bases between. Germline CDR1 SGHAT, CDR2 FQNNGV. The DNA of the CDR3 is TGTGCCAGCAGCCCATTGAAGCGGGACAATTCCGACGAGCAGTACTTC. It encodes CASSPLKRDNSDEQYF.

This clonotype was counted at least ten times. The CDR3 DNA sequence: TGTGCCAGCAGCCGAACAGGAGGAGAGACCCAGTACTTC. Its translation: CASSRTGGETQYF. The genes are TRBV6-1 and TRBJ2-5; either TRBD1 or TRBD2 may fit D (5 bases each). This CDR3 is built from 13 residues. Germline lookup yields CDR1 MNHNS and CDR2 SASEGT. V was shortened by 6 bases and J by 4 bases, with 12 bases between the two germline ends.